The 29 T cell receptor beta chains below were found in one sample sequenced in a study of vaccination and CD4 T cells after COVID-19. Each CDR3 protein gets one entry after TCRdb re-called the PCR reads with MiXCR. The data show roughly 20,000 distinct CDR3 sequences, around 64% seen once. The source was CD4+ T cells from blood, collected after SARS-CoV-2 vaccination. The receptors stem from a human donor who had recovered from COVID-19.

The rearrangement joins TRBV7-8 to TRBJ2-1; a possible D gene is TRBD2 (5 bases). The ends were cut back, 0 bases at V and 12 bases at J, with 9 bases in the middle. The CDR3 has 12 amino acids. Germline-derived CDR1 and CDR2 are SGHVS and FQNEAQ. The CDR3 protein is CASSLARARQFF. CDR3 nucleotide sequence: TGTGCCAGCAGCTTAGCGCGGGCGAGGCAGTTCTTC. The variable domain in full, completed from reference TRBV7-8 and TRBJ2-1, reads GAGVSQSPRYKVAKRGQDVALRCDPISGHVSLFWYQQALGQGPEFLTYFQNEAQLDKSGLPSDRFFAERPEGSVSTLKIQRTQQEDSAVYLCASSLARARQFFGPGTRLTVL.

V and J are TRBV7-2 and TRBJ2-5; no firm D call. Trimming left V 10 bases short and J 4 bases short, with 4 bases between. This CDR3 is 9 amino acids long. Germline CDR1 reads SGHTA; CDR2 reads FQGNSA. CDR3 sequence reads: CAIGETQYF. The DNA of the CDR3 is TGTGCCATAGGAGAGACCCAGTACTTC.

The rearrangement uses TRBV18 and TRBJ1-1; D call uncertain. CDR3 length: 13 amino acids. Between the trimmed V and J ends, which lost 3 bases and 6 bases, there was a span of 11 bases. Germline V gene lookup returns CDR1 KGHSH and CDR2 LQKENI. The CDR3 DNA sequence: TGTGCCAGCTCACCCCAGTCCCGGCCTGAAGCTTTCTTT. It is translated as CASSPQSRPEAFF.

The rearrangement uses TRBV7-9 and TRBJ1-2, with a tentative D call TRBD1 (5 bases). The CDR3 runs to 15 residues. Germline V gene lookup returns CDR1 SEHNR and CDR2 FQNEAQ (reference sequence). Trimming left V 5 bases short and J 3 bases short, with 16 bases between. Written as DNA, the CDR3 is TGTGCCAGCAGCACCCCGGGGGGGATGGACTATGGCTACACCTTC. It yields the protein CASSTPGGMDYGYTF.

This chain links TRBV2 with TRBJ1-1, with D possibly TRBD1 on 6 matching bases. V shed 6 bases and J shed 4 bases, with 12 bases lying between them. Germline assignment: CDR1 SNHLY and CDR2 FYNNEI. The CDR3 has 13 amino acids. CDR3 sequence: CASSATGSTEAFF. CDR3 coding DNA: TGTGCCAGCAGCGCTACAGGGTCCACTGAAGCTTTCTTT.

This clonotype was seen a few times. The chain joins TRBV24-1 to TRBJ1-2; possibly TRBD1 for D (6 bases). V lost 10 bases to trimming and J lost 1 base, with 9 bases between them. The CDR3 length is 12 residues. CDR1 is KGHDR, CDR2 SFDVKD, per germline. The CDR3 is CATQGSNYGYTF. DNA for the CDR3: TGTGCCACGCAGGGGAGTAACTATGGCTACACCTTC.

The chain couples TRBV6-5 to TRBJ2-7; TRBD2 matches at 10 bases. The CDR3 contains 16 residues. Looked up from germline, CDR1 is MNHEY and CDR2 is SVGAGI. With 0 bases clipped from V and 1 base from J, the junction kept 3 bases outside the gene matches. In nucleotides, the CDR3 is TGTGCCAGCAGTTACTCGGGGACTAGCGTGTCCTACGAGCAGTACTTC. Translated, it gives CASSYSGTSVSYEQYF.

The gene calls are TRBV6-1 and TRBJ2-7; no firm D call. The CDR3 is made up of 12 amino acids. The germline V and J ends were trimmed by 5 bases and 9 bases, with 14 bases remaining between them. Germline V gene data show CDR1 as MNHNS and CDR2 as SASEGT. The DNA of the CDR3 is TGTGCCAGCAGTCGAGAAGGTAGGGTGCAGTACTTC. As protein: CASSREGRVQYF.

The rearrangement joins TRBV7-9 to TRBJ1-6; no clear D gene. CDR1 is SEHNR and CDR2 is FQNEAQ in the germline V gene (reference sequence). Trimming stripped 0 bases from V and 7 bases from J, with 16 bases between. The CDR3 loop spans 17 amino acids. In DNA, the CDR3 is TGTGCCAGCAGCTTAGCGACTGGATCTGGGTGGAATTCACCCCTCCACTTT. This translates into CASSLATGSGWNSPLHF. Full variable domain (rest looked up from reference TRBV7-9 and TRBJ1-6): DTGVSQNPRHKITKRGQNVTFRCDPISEHNRLYWYRQTLGQGPEFLTYFQNEAQLEKSRLLSDRFSAERPKGSFSTLEIQRTEQGDSAMYLCASSLATGSGWNSPLHFGNGTRLTVT.

This clonotype was counted only a few times. This chain links TRBV28 with TRBJ1-1, with unresolved D. Germline V gives CDR1 MDHEN, CDR2 SYDVKM. This CDR3 spans 13 amino acids. V lost 8 bases and J lost 6, with 16 bases in between. The CDR3 reads CASERGGWAEAFF. CDR3 DNA: TGTGCCAGCGAGAGAGGAGGCTGGGCTGAAGCTTTCTTT.

The V gene is TRBV14, the J gene TRBJ1-6, with D tentatively TRBD1 (6 bases). Germline V gene data show CDR1 as SGHDN and CDR2 as FVKESK. V lost 4 bases and J lost 10, with 17 bases in between. There are 15 residues in the CDR3. The CDR3 protein is CASSLGGGRRSPLHF. CDR3 DNA sequence: TGTGCCAGCAGCCTCGGGGGGGGGCGCCGGTCACCCCTCCACTTT.

The chain recombines TRBV19 with TRBJ2-5, with D possibly matching TRBD2 (5 bases). CDR1 and CDR2 from the germline V gene are LNHDA and SQIVND (reference sequence). This CDR3 is 15 amino acids long. V was pared by 5 bases and J by 5 bases, with 18 bases between. CDR3 sequence (DNA): TGTGCCAGTAGTGACCATAGCGAGAGAAGGGAGACCCAGTACTTC. Translating it yields CASSDHSERRETQYF.

The chain carries TRBV20-1 and TRBJ1-2; D ambiguous. Germline V CDR1 and CDR2: DFQATT, SNEGSKA (reference sequence). The V and J ends lost 1 base and 8 bases respectively, with 20 bases between them. This CDR3 has 15 amino acids. DNA for the CDR3: TGCAGTGCTAGAGTTGTCGTCGGACGACCTCTAGGCTACACCTTC. Protein sequence: CSARVVVGRPLGYTF.

This clonotype showed up just a few times. The V gene is TRBV20-1, the J gene TRBJ1-5; possibly TRBD1 for D (6 bases). Germline CDR1 DFQATT, CDR2 SNEGSKA (reference sequence). The CDR3 consists of 14 residues. Trimming left V 5 bases short and J 11 bases short, with 22 bases between. As DNA, the CDR3 is TGCAGTGCTGTCTCTCGGACAGCCGCCCCGGCCCAGCATTTT. Protein product: CSAVSRTAAPAQHF.

This clonotype appeared a few times. This chain connects TRBV28 to TRBJ2-7, with D tentatively TRBD2 (5 bases). The CDR3 has 12 amino acids. Germline CDR1 and CDR2: MDHEN and SYDVKM. Trimming stripped 6 bases from V and 7 bases from J, with 13 bases between. DNA for the CDR3: TGTGCCAGCAGGGCATACCCGGGAGAGCAGTACTTC. Its protein is CASRAYPGEQYF.

The V gene is TRBV7-9, the J gene TRBJ1-4; D is unclear. The germline V gene has CDR1 SEHNR and CDR2 FQNEAQ (reference sequence). V lost 5 bases and J lost 10, with 20 bases in between. The CDR3 contains 15 residues. CDR3 nucleotides: TGTGCCAGCAGCCGAACCGGCCCCGAGGCGGGAAAACTGTTTTTT. As protein: CASSRTGPEAGKLFF.

This clonotype was seen more than once but under ten times. V usage is TRBV20-1 and J usage is TRBJ1-6, with TRBD1 as a possible D gene (5 bases). The germline CDR1 and CDR2 sequences are DFQATT and SNEGSKA (reference sequence). Trimming stripped 0 bases from V and 7 bases from J, with 16 bases between. The CDR3 loop spans 16 amino acids. The CDR3, as DNA: TGCAGTGCTAGAGAAGGCAGATGGGGGATGAATTCACCCCTCCACTTT. Translation: CSAREGRWGMNSPLHF.

This chain links TRBV19 with TRBJ2-3; no definite D call. Per the germline V gene, CDR1 is LNHDA and CDR2 is SQIVND (reference sequence). This CDR3 has 12 residues. Trimming shortened V by 6 bases and J by 2 bases, and 6 bases separated the two germline ends. In DNA form, the CDR3 reads TGTGCCAGTAGAGAAAACACAGATACGCAGTATTTT. This encodes CASRENTDTQYF.

This clonotype turned up a few times. The rearrangement uses TRBV15 and TRBJ2-2; no firm D call. The CDR3 contains 15 residues. The germline V and J ends were trimmed by 5 bases and 2 bases, with 12 bases remaining between them. Germline assignment: CDR1 LNHNV and CDR2 YYDKDF (reference sequence). The CDR3 is CATSRNKINTGELFF. The CDR3 bases are TGTGCCACCAGCCGAAATAAGATAAACACCGGGGAGCTGTTTTTT.

The chain has TRBV19 and TRBJ2-5; no firm D call. CDR1 and CDR2 (germline): LNHDA, SQIVND (reference sequence). V was pared by 6 bases and J by 0 bases, with 8 bases between. The CDR3 loop spans 13 amino acids. The CDR3 loop is CASSRQYQETQYF. The CDR3 nucleotides read TGTGCCAGTAGCAGGCAGTACCAAGAGACCCAGTACTTC. Together with reference TRBV19 and TRBJ2-5, the CDR3 gives the full variable domain: DGGITQSPKYLFRKEGQNVTLSCEQNLNHDAMYWYRQDPGQGLRLIYYSQIVNDFQKGDIAEGYSVSREKKESFPLTVTSAQKNPTAFYLCASSRQYQETQYFGPGTRLLVL.

V is TRBV7-9 and J is TRBJ1-5; no clear D. CDR1 is SEHNR, CDR2 FQNEAQ, per germline (reference sequence). Trimming cost V 3 bases and J 8 bases, with 14 bases left between them. The CDR3 consists of 14 residues. The CDR3 coding sequence is TGTGCCAGCAGCTTTGATGGGGTTACAGAGCCCCAGCATTTT. It specifies CASSFDGVTEPQHF.

This rearrangement joins TRBV30 to TRBJ1-5; tentative D call: TRBD1 (6 bases). Germline CDR1 and CDR2: GTSNPN and SVGIG (reference sequence). Trimming stripped 2 bases from V and 0 bases from J, with 14 bases between. This CDR3 contains 16 residues. CDR3 nucleotides: TGTGCCTGGAGTCCGGACAGCTACTATAGCAATCAGCCCCAGCATTTT. Amino acids: CAWSPDSYYSNQPQHF.

This clonotype showed up just a few times. The chain links TRBV19 to TRBJ2-2; weak D call: TRBD2 (5 bases). This CDR3 comprises 16 residues. Germline CDR1 and CDR2: LNHDA and SQIVND (reference sequence). V gave up 6 bases and J gave up 7 bases, with 21 bases separating them. CDR3 sequence: CASSLLPGIPGGELFF. CDR3 sequence (DNA): TGTGCCAGTAGCTTACTGCCCGGGATCCCTGGCGGGGAGCTGTTTTTT.

CDR3 sequence reads: CASSKVGPGLERWEQYF. The CDR3 region has the DNA TGTGCCAGCAGCAAAGTGGGACCGGGACTAGAACGTTGGGAGCAGTACTTC. This chain connects TRBV21-1 to TRBJ2-7; the D call in the table, TRBD2, was not verified against the DNA. TRBV21-1 is designated a pseudogene. There are 17 residues in the CDR3.

This clonotype appeared a few times. J is TRBJ2-2 and V is TRBV7-9; the D gene could be TRBD1 or TRBD2 (5 bases each). V was trimmed by 2 bases and J by 7 bases, leaving 8 bases between them. CDR1 SEHNR and CDR2 FQNEAQ come from the germline V gene (reference sequence). CDR3 length equals 13 residues. CDR3 region: CASSLRDVGELFF. The CDR3 nucleotides are TGTGCCAGCAGCTTAAGGGACGTCGGGGAGCTGTTTTTT.

V usage is TRBV10-3 and J usage is TRBJ1-6, with 7 bases fitting TRBD1. The V gene end was trimmed by 4 bases and the J gene end by 6 bases; junction bases not matched to a gene: 12. Germline loops: CDR1 ENHRY, CDR2 SYGVKD. CDR3 size: 17 residues. DNA for the CDR3: TGTGCCATCAGTGCAACTTTAGAGACAGGGCTTAATTCACCCCTCCACTTT. Translating it yields CAISATLETGLNSPLHF.

The chain's CDR3 is CSGGYEQYF. CDR3 coding DNA: TGCAGTGGGGGCTACGAGCAGTACTTC. This sequence joins TRBV20-1 and TRBJ2-7; no clear D gene. This CDR3 is 9 amino acids long. Trimming pared 7 bases from V and 3 bases from J, leaving 4 bases between. CDR1 and CDR2 (germline): DFQATT, SNEGSKA (reference sequence).

CDR3 bases: TGCGCCAGCAGCCAAGCACCCCCCCAGGGCGCCTTCTCCTACGAGCAGTACTTC. Encoded protein: CASSQAPPQGAFSYEQYF. V is TRBV4-1 and J is TRBJ2-7, with D possibly being TRBD1 (5 bases). The CDR3 loop spans 18 amino acids. Trimming pared 1 base from V and 0 bases from J, leaving 19 bases between. Germline V lookup: CDR1 MGHRA, CDR2 YSYEKL.

This clonotype occurred a few times. The V and J genes are TRBV7-9 and TRBJ2-2; D assignment may be TRBD1 or TRBD2 (5 bases each). Trimming removed 5 bases from V and 4 bases from J, with 17 bases in between. The germline V gene has CDR1 SEHNR and CDR2 FQNEAQ (reference sequence). There are 16 residues in the CDR3. In nucleotides, the CDR3 is TGTGCCAGCAGCAGGGGACCCCTTGGGTTCACCGGGGAGCTGTTTTTT. Residues: CASSRGPLGFTGELFF.